This passage covers 10 T cell receptor beta chains from one sample sequenced in a study of vaccination and CD4 T cells after COVID-19. Antigens of these TCRs are unknown. Regarding treatment: roughly ten-day PBMC culture with coronavirus spike peptide pools or control peptides (ViraFEST assay). Cultured CD4+ T-cell DNA underwent Oncomine TCR Beta short-read sequencing. TCRdb ran MiXCR on the PCR reads and lists one entry per CDR3 protein. The data show over 10,000 distinct CDR3 sequences, 58% seen once. The specimen was cultured CD4+ T cells from blood, collected after SARS-CoV-2 vaccination. The receptor source for this set is a human donor with COVID-19.

The chain joins TRBV5-4 to TRBJ1-1, with D tentatively TRBD1 (6 bases). Trimming stripped 4 bases from V and 9 bases from J, with 25 bases between. There are 16 residues in the CDR3. Germline V gene sequence: CDR1 SGHNT, CDR2 YYREEE (reference sequence). The CDR3: CASSLESWGRDSQAFF. Written as DNA, the CDR3 is TGTGCCAGCAGCCTTGAAAGCTGGGGGCGAGACTCCCAAGCTTTCTTT.

The CDR3 here is CAAQDSNYGYTF. The CDR3 DNA reads TGTGCCGCACAAGACTCTAACTATGGCTACACCTTC. The chain employs TRBV5-8 and TRBJ1-2; unclear D gene. Germline lookup yields CDR1 SGHTS and CDR2 YDEGEE. The CDR3 covers 12 residues. V lost 10 bases and J lost 0, with 10 bases in between. Full variable domain (missing parts from reference TRBV5-8 and TRBJ1-2): EAGVTQSPTHLIKTRGQQATLRCSPISGHTSVYWYQQALGLGLQFLLWYDEGEERNRGNFPPRFSGRQFPNYSSELNVNALELEDSALYLCAAQDSNYGYTFGSGTRLTVV.

The table lists this clonotype with a count of one. This sequence joins TRBV28 and TRBJ2-1; D possibly corresponds to TRBD2 (7 bases). V lost 7 bases to trimming and J lost 0 bases, with 10 bases between them. Germline lookup yields CDR1 MDHEN and CDR2 SYDVKM. This CDR3 has 14 residues. CDR3 coding DNA: TGTGCCAGCAATAGGGGGGGCTCCTACAATGAGCAGTTCTTC. This gives the protein CASNRGGSYNEQFF.

V and J are TRBV6-1 and TRBJ2-7; TRBD1 matches at 11 bases. The CDR3 covers 14 residues. Trimming took 6 bases from V and 4 from J; bases not matched to a gene: 5. CDR1 is MNHNS and CDR2 is SASEGT in the germline V gene. The CDR3 DNA sequence: TGTGCCAGCAGCCGGGACAGGGGGTTGTACGAGCAGTACTTC. Residues: CASSRDRGLYEQYF.

With respect to this clonotype: At one boundary the junction diverges from the germline segment, which might be a read error. V gene TRBV20-1 combines with J gene TRBJ2-7; no reliable D call. The CDR3 is 13 amino acids. CDR1 and CDR2 (germline): DFQATT, SNEGSKA (reference sequence). The CDR3 protein is CSAREAGTYEQYF. The CDR3 DNA is TGCAGTGCAAGAGAGGCAGGTACCTACGAGCAGTACTTC.

V usage is TRBV7-9 and J usage is TRBJ2-7; either TRBD1 or TRBD2 may supply D (6 bases each). The CDR3 has 13 residues. CDR1 SEHNR and CDR2 FQNEAQ come from the germline V gene (reference sequence). V lost 1 base and J lost 8, with 12 bases in between. In DNA form, the CDR3 reads TGTGCCAGCAGCTTAGAAGGGGGGAAGCAGCAGTACTTC. Its translation is CASSLEGGKQQYF.

This chain links TRBV4-1 with TRBJ1-1, with 11 bases identical to TRBD1. Germline lookup yields CDR1 MGHRA and CDR2 YSYEKL. J lost 4 bases, V lost 3 bases, and 7 bases had no gene match. There are 16 residues in the CDR3. CDR3: CASSHRTGGGGTEAFF. The CDR3 coding sequence is TGCGCCAGCAGCCATAGGACAGGGGGCGGTGGCACTGAAGCTTTCTTT.

This chain uses TRBV2 with TRBJ2-3; 8 nucleotides agree with TRBD2. Looked up from germline, CDR1 is SNHLY and CDR2 is FYNNEI. V trimming: 6 bases; J trimming: 0 bases; junction bases outside the gene matches: 5. The CDR3 is made up of 15 amino acids. In DNA form, the CDR3 reads TGTGCCAGCAGCCCTAGCGGGCCTAGCACAGATACGCAGTATTTT. Protein sequence: CASSPSGPSTDTQYF. The full variable domain, completed using reference TRBV2 and TRBJ2-3, is EPEVTQTPSHQVTQMGQEVILRCVPISNHLYFYWYRQILGQKVEFLVSFYNNEISEKSEIFDDQFSVERPDGSNFTLKIRSTKLEDSAMYFCASSPSGPSTDTQYFGPGTRLTVL.

The rearrangement links TRBV20-1 to TRBJ1-5; no definite D call. Germline V gene lookup returns CDR1 DFQATT and CDR2 SNEGSKA (reference sequence). Trimming cost V 5 bases and J 4 bases, with 15 bases left between them. The CDR3 sequence is 14 residues long. As DNA, the CDR3 is TGCAGTGCTCTTCCCGACGGGAGAAATCAGCCCCAGCATTTT. Translation gives CSALPDGRNQPQHF.

V is TRBV6-1 and J is TRBJ1-5; D is uncertain. The CDR3 has 12 residues. Germline-derived CDR1 and CDR2 are MNHNS and SASEGT. The V gene lost 2 bases and the J gene lost 9 bases, with 8 bases spanning the gap. This CDR3 reads CASSEQVWPQHF. CDR3 nucleotide sequence: TGTGCCAGCAGTGAACAAGTTTGGCCCCAGCATTTT.